This entry concerns a single T cell receptor beta chain. The V segment lost 6 bases and the J segment 1 base; nucleotides outside the gene matches: 4. The V gene's germline CDR1 is LGHDT and CDR2 YNNKEL (reference sequence). This CDR3 spans 14 amino acids. In the original analysis: From reference gene primer amplification, estimates of nucleated cell counts were derived. Clones were sequenced by immunoSEQ multiplex PCR, and TCRdb holds only the in-frame ones, with some missing. That table supplies the V and J calls and clone size; D and trimming were determined from the DNA. The sample yields tens of thousands of clones, 80% to 90% seen once. This entry is derived from a study of blood T cell repertoires in COVID-19. Study as a whole: Italy, Spain and the United States were the sources of the convalescent and acute COVID-19 samples. PBMCs, B-cell-depleted T cells, or T cells provided the cDNA or gDNA that made up the material.

Sequences were obtained from peripheral blood. The chain links TRBV3-1 (or the pseudogene TRBV3-2) to TRBJ2-7; 9 bases agree with TRBD2. The sequence was collected from a man aged 45-65 years with active COVID-19. The CDR3 region is CASSSSGGSYEQYF. The CDR3, as DNA: TGTGCCAGCAGTTCGAGCGGGGGGTCCTACGAGCAGTACTTC.